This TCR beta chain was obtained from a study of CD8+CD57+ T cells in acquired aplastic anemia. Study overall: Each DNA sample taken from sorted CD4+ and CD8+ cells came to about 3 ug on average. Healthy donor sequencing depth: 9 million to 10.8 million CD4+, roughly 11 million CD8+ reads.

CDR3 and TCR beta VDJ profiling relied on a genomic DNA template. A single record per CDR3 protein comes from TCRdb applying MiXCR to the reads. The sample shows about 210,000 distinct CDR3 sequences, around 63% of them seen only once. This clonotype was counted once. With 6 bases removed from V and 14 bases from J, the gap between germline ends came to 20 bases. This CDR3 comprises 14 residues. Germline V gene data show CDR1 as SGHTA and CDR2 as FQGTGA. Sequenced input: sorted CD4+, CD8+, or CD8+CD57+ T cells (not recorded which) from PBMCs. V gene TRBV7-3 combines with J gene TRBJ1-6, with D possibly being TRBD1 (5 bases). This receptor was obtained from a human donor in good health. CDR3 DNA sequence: TGTGCCAGCAGACGGGACCACGAGACGGAGTCCCTCCACTTT. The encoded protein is CASRRDHETESLHF.